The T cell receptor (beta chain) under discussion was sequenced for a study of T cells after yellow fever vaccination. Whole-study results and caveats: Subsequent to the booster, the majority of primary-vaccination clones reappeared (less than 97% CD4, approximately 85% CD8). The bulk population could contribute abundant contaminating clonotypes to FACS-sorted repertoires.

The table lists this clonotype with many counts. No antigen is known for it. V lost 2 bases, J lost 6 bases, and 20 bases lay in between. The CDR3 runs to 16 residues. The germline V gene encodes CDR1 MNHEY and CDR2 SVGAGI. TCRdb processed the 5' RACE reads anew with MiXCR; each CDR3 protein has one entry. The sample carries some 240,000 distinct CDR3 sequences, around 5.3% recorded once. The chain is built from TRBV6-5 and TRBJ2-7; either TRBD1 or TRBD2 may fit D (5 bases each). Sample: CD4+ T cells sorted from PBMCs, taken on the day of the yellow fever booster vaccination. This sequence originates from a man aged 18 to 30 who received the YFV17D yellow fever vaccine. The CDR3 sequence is CASSYRRRLRGVEQYF. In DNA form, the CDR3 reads TGTGCCAGCAGTTACAGACGGCGACTGCGAGGGGTCGAGCAGTACTTC.